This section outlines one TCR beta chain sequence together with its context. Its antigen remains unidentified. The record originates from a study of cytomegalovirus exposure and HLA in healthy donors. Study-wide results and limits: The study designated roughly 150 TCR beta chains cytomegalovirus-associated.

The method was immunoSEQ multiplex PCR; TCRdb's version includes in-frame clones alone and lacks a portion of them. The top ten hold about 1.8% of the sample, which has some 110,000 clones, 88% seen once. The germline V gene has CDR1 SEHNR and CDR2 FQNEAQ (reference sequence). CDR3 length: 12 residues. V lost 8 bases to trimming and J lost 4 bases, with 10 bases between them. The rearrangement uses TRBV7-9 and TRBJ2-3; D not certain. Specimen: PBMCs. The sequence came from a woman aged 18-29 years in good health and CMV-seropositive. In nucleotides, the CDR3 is TGTGCCAGCGCTCGCGGCGCAGATACGCAGTATTTT. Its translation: CASARGADTQYF. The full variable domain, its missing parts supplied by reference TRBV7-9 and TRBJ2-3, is DTGVSQNPRHKITKRGQNVTFRCDPISEHNRLYWYRQTLGQGPEFLTYFQNEAQLEKSRLLSDRFSAERPKGSFSTLEIQRTEQGDSAMYLCASARGADTQYFGPGTRLTVL.